This T cell receptor beta chain was found in a study of T cell changes during pregnancy in multiple sclerosis. Germline V gene sequence: CDR1 SGHTA, CDR2 FQGNSA. The CDR3 runs 12 residues. Trimming removed 2 bases from V and 10 bases from J, with 6 bases in between. TCRdb keeps only in-frame clones here, not all; method: immunoSEQ multiplex PCR. The table lists 55,000 to 65,000 clones, 90% of them singletons, with 0.8% to 0.9% in the top ten. The TCR was taken from a female donor in good health, enrolled as a control in a pregnancy study. This chain joins TRBV7-2 and TRBJ1-6; the D is unclear. Sequences were derived from peripheral blood, sampled in the first trimester of pregnancy. The CDR3 nucleotides are TGTGCCAGCAGCTTAACTGAATCACCCCTCCACTTT. Translation: CASSLTESPLHF.